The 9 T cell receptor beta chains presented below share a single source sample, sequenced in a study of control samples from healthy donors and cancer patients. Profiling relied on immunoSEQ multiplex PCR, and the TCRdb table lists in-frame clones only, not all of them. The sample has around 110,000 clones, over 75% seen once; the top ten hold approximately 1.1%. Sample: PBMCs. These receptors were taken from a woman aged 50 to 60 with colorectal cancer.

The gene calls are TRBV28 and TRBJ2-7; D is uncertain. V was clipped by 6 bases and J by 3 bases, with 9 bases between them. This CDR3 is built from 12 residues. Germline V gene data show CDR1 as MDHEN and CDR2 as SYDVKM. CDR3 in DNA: TGTGCCAGCAGCCGAACCTACTACGAGCAGTACTTC. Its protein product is CASSRTYYEQYF.

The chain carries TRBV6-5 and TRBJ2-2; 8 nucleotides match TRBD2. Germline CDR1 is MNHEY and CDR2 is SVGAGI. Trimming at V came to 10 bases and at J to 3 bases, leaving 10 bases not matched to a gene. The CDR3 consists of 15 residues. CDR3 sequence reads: CANTPPGGDTGELFF. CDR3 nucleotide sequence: TGTGCCAACACCCCACCGGGGGGGGACACCGGGGAGCTGTTTTTT.

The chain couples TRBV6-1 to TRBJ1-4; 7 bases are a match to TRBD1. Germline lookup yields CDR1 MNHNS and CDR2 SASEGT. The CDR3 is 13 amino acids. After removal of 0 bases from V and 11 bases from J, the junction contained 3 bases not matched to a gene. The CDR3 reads CASSEALGQKLFF. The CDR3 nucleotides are TGTGCCAGCAGTGAAGCTTTGGGACAGAAACTGTTTTTT.

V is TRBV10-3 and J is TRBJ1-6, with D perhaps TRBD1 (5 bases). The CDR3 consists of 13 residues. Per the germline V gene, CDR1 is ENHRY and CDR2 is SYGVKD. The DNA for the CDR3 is TGTGCAATAACGGTAGGGGTAGACTCACCCCTCCACTTT. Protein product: CAITVGVDSPLHF.

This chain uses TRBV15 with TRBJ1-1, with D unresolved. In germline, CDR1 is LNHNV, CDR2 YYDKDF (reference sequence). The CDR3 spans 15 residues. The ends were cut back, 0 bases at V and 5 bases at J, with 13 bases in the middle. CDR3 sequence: CATSRDSGRGTEAFF. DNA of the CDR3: TGTGCCACCAGCAGAGATTCAGGCAGAGGAACTGAAGCTTTCTTT.

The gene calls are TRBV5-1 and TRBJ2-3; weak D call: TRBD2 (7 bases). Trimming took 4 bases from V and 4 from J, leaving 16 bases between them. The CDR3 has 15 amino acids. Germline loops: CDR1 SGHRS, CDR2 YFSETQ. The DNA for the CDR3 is TGCGCCAGCAGCCCGGAAGGGGGGGGCCCAGATACGCAGTATTTT. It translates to CASSPEGGGPDTQYF. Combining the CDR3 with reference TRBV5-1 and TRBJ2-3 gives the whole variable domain KAGVTQTPRYLIKTRGQQVTLSCSPISGHRSVSWYQQTPGQGLQFLFEYFSETQRNKGNFPGRFSGRQFSNSRSEMNVSTLELGDSALYLCASSPEGGGPDTQYFGPGTRLTVL.

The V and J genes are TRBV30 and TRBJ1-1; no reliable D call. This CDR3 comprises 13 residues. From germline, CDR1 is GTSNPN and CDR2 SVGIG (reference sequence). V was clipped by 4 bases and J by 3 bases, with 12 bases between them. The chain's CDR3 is CAWTSRLDTEAFF. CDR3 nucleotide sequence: TGTGCCTGGACCTCACGCTTGGACACTGAAGCTTTCTTT.

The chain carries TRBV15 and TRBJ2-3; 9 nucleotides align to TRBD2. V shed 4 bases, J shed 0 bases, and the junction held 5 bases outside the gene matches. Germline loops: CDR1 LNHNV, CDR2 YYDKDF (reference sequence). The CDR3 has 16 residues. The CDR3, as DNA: TGTGCCACCAGCAAAACTAGCGGGTATAGCACAGATACGCAGTATTTT. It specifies CATSKTSGYSTDTQYF. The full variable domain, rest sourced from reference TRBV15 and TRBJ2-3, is DAMVIQNPRYQVTQFGKPVTLSCSQTLNHNVMYWYQQKSSQAPKLLFHYYDKDFNNEADTPDNFQSRRPNTSFCFLDIRSPGLGDTAMYLCATSKTSGYSTDTQYFGPGTRLTVL.

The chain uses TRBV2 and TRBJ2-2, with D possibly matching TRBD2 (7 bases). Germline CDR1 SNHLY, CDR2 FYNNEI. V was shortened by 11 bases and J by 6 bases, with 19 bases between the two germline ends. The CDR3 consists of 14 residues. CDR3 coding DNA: TGTGCCGGGTTCCGGGGGGCCCCATCCGGGGAGCTGTTTTTT. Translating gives CAGFRGAPSGELFF.